These 28 T cell receptor beta chains were sequenced from one sample in a study of beta chain features in type 1 diabetes. Study-level results: TCRB CDR3s were moderately but significantly shorter in Type 1 diabetes patients in all four CD4+ subsets.

Reverse transcribing all isolated RNA meant expressed TCRB transcripts were sequenced. The method was immunoSEQ multiplex PCR; TCRdb's version includes in-frame clones alone and lacks a portion of them. Of roughly 400,000 clones in the sample, around 10% were seen once. These receptors lack a known antigen. Sequencing was performed on central memory CD4+ T cells from blood. The receptor source for this set is a man aged 25 to 40 with type 1 diabetes.

The chain uses TRBV5-1 and TRBJ2-2, with D possibly being TRBD1 or TRBD2 (5 bases each). V was pared by 4 bases and J by 1 base, with 11 bases between. The CDR3 extends over 15 amino acids. Germline values: CDR1 SGHRS, CDR2 YFSETQ. CDR3 region: CASSTGTVNTGELFF. In DNA form, the CDR3 reads TGCGCCAGCAGCACCGGGACGGTGAACACCGGGGAGCTGTTTTTT. The entire variable domain, with the rest obtained from reference TRBV5-1 and TRBJ2-2, is as follows: KAGVTQTPRYLIKTRGQQVTLSCSPISGHRSVSWYQQTPGQGLQFLFEYFSETQRNKGNFPGRFSGRQFSNSRSEMNVSTLELGDSALYLCASSTGTVNTGELFFGEGSRLTVL.

This clone was counted many times. The chain joins TRBV2 to TRBJ1-2; D perhaps matches TRBD1 (6 bases). Germline V gene sequence: CDR1 SNHLY, CDR2 FYNNEI. The ends were cut back, 2 bases at V and 8 bases at J, with 12 bases in the middle. CDR3 size: 13 residues. The CDR3 protein is CASSEPSGVGYTF. The CDR3 bases are TGTGCCAGCAGTGAACCCTCAGGGGTGGGCTACACCTTC.

This clone was observed a few times. This chain links TRBV18 with TRBJ1-2; TRBD1 agrees at 7 bases. The CDR3 consists of 15 residues. Germline V gene data show CDR1 as KGHSH and CDR2 as LQKENI. V trimming: 6 bases; J trimming: 0 bases; junction bases outside the gene matches: 7. CDR3 coding DNA: TGTGCCAGCTCTCCCCTCGGACAGGCTAACTATGGCTACACCTTC. Residues: CASSPLGQANYGYTF.

This clone was counted only a few times. This chain connects TRBV2 to TRBJ2-5; D is uncertain. This CDR3 region has 14 residues. V lost 6 bases and J 5 bases, leaving 16 bases between the germline ends. Looked up from germline, CDR1 is SNHLY and CDR2 is FYNNEI. Here the CDR3 reads CASSQANGRETQYF. The CDR3 DNA is TGTGCCAGCAGCCAAGCAAACGGCCGGGAGACCCAGTACTTC.

This chain joins TRBV5-4 and TRBJ2-3, with D perhaps TRBD2 (5 bases). V was shortened by 6 bases and J by 0 bases, with 8 bases between the two germline ends. Germline values: CDR1 SGHNT, CDR2 YYREEE (reference sequence). There are 13 residues in the CDR3. In nucleotides, the CDR3 is TGTGCCAGCAAAGCGGTGAGCACAGATACGCAGTATTTT. Protein product: CASKAVSTDTQYF.

This clone was observed at least ten times. This chain links TRBV12-5 with TRBJ2-1, with unresolved D. With 3 bases removed from V and 9 bases from J, the gap between germline ends came to 3 bases. The CDR3 length is 10 residues. Germline CDR1 reads LGHNT; CDR2 reads FRNRAP. The CDR3 spells CASGLGEQFF. DNA of the CDR3: TGTGCTAGTGGTTTAGGTGAGCAGTTCTTC.

This clone showed up many times. The chain employs TRBV28 and TRBJ2-2; the D gene is possibly TRBD1 (6 bases). Germline V gene data show CDR1 as MDHEN and CDR2 as SYDVKM. Trimming stripped 5 bases from V and 0 bases from J, with 16 bases between. This CDR3 has 17 residues. CDR3 nucleotide sequence: TGTGCCAGCAGTCCTTCTTCCTCAGGGGCGAACACCGGGGAGCTGTTTTTT. Translated, it gives CASSPSSSGANTGELFF.

There are a few counts of this clone. The chain uses TRBV7-2 and TRBJ2-1; maybe TRBD2 (5 bases). Trimming took off 5 bases at V and 10 bases at J, with 12 bases between the two ends. This CDR3 has 12 amino acids. Germline V gene sequence: CDR1 SGHTA, CDR2 FQGNSA. The CDR3 nucleotides are TGTGCCAGCAGCCAGATCCGGGGAGAGCAGTTCTTC. Its protein is CASSQIRGEQFF.

This clone has a handful of counts. The chain has TRBV11-1 and TRBJ2-1, with 12 nucleotides matching TRBD2. Per germline, CDR1 SGHAT and CDR2 FQDESV (reference sequence). CDR3 length equals 15 residues. V shed 3 bases, J shed 10 bases, and the junction held 7 bases outside the gene matches. The CDR3 DNA reads as TGTGCCAGCAGCTTCGGGACTAGCGGGCTAACCGAGCAGTTCTTC. Translating it yields CASSFGTSGLTEQFF.

This clone was counted at least ten times. J is TRBJ2-1 and V is TRBV5-1, with TRBD2 matching 11 bases. J was trimmed by 12 bases and V by 0 bases; bases with no gene match: 8. The CDR3 sequence is 15 residues long. Per germline, CDR1 SGHRS and CDR2 YFSETQ. DNA of the CDR3: TGCGCCAGCAGCTTGGATGGACTAGCGGGCCCCGGGCAGTTCTTC. Protein: CASSLDGLAGPGQFF.

This clone came up a few times. The J gene is TRBJ2-1, the V gene TRBV10-2, with 11 bases identical to TRBD1. The CDR3 covers 16 residues. The J segment lost 3 bases and the V segment lost 4 bases, leaving 5 bases of the junction unmatched. CDR1 is WSHSY, CDR2 SAAADI, per germline. CDR3 nucleotides: TGCGCCAGCAGTGTAGCCGGGACAGGGGGCTACAATGAGCAGTTCTTC. Its protein product is CASSVAGTGGYNEQFF.

In this sample, this clone turned up many times. CDR3 DNA sequence: TGTGCCAGCGCCCAAGTGGCGACAGCGTACAATGAGCAGTTCTTC. Amino acid sequence: CASAQVATAYNEQFF. The rearrangement joins TRBV28 to TRBJ2-1; TRBD1 is a possible D gene (5 bases). V shed 8 bases and J shed 4 bases, with 18 bases lying between them. The CDR3 consists of 15 residues. Germline lookup yields CDR1 MDHEN and CDR2 SYDVKM.

The rearrangement uses TRBV5-4 and TRBJ2-5; TRBD1 matches 8 bases. The germline CDR1 and CDR2 sequences are SGHNT and YYREEE (reference sequence). CDR3 length: 16 residues. V shed 5 bases, J shed 1 base, and the junction held 10 bases outside the gene matches. CDR3 sequence reads: CASRPGQGEIQETQYF. CDR3 DNA: TGTGCCAGCAGACCCGGACAGGGAGAAATCCAAGAGACCCAGTACTTC.

The sample holds a few counts of this clone. The rearrangement joins TRBV4-1 to TRBJ1-3, with 8 positions matching TRBD1. Trimming took 0 bases from V and 1 from J; bases not matched to a gene: 11. This CDR3 has 19 amino acids. CDR1 and CDR2 (germline): MGHRA, YSYEKL. CDR3 in DNA: TGCGCCAGCAGCCAAGATTTAGGGACAGGTCCATTATCTGGAAACACCATATATTTT. It yields the protein CASSQDLGTGPLSGNTIYF.

With respect to this clone: The same CDR3 can be traced to other DNA sequences in this sample. This chain links TRBV9 with TRBJ2-1, with 8 bases matching TRBD2. Germline loops: CDR1 SGDLS, CDR2 YYNGEE. Germline trimming cut 0 bases from V and 8 bases from J; bases unmatched to any gene: 7. CDR3 size: 15 residues. CDR3 in amino acids: CASSVAGGPLDEQFF. The CDR3 DNA follows: TGTGCCAGCAGCGTAGCGGGAGGGCCGTTGGATGAGCAGTTCTTC. The complete variable domain, with remaining parts taken from reference TRBV9 and TRBJ2-1, reads DSGVTQTPKHLITATGQRVTLRCSPRSGDLSVYWYQQSLDQGLQFLIQYYNGEERAKGNILERFSAQQFPDLHSELNLSSLELGDSALYFCASSVAGGPLDEQFFGPGTRLTVL.

This clone was detected only a few times. J is TRBJ2-5 and V is TRBV6-1; the D gene is possibly TRBD1 (5 bases). This CDR3 has 14 amino acids. V was pared by 8 bases and J by 4 bases, with 17 bases between. Germline assignment: CDR1 MNHNS and CDR2 SASEGT. CDR3 in DNA: TGTGCCAGCCTCAAGGGGAATACGGGAGAGACCCAGTACTTC. Translation: CASLKGNTGETQYF.

This clone has just a few counts. The chain carries TRBV7-8 and TRBJ2-7, with 10 bases fitting TRBD2. Germline assignment: CDR1 SGHVS and CDR2 FQNEAQ. J lost 3 bases, V lost 5 bases, and 7 bases had no gene match. CDR3 length: 15 amino acids. The CDR3 region is CASSLRVAGGYEQYF. DNA for the CDR3: TGTGCCAGCAGCCTTCGAGTAGCGGGAGGCTACGAGCAGTACTTC.

This clone came up many times. The V gene is TRBV19, the J gene TRBJ2-1; TRBD2 might be the D (6 bases). The V gene's germline CDR1 is LNHDA and CDR2 SQIVND (reference sequence). The V end was cut by 2 bases, the J end by 0 bases, with 20 bases between. The CDR3 sequence is 19 residues long. The CDR3 is CASSIMGNLRGTSYNEQFF. In nucleotides, the CDR3 is TGTGCCAGTAGTATAATGGGGAATCTGCGCGGGACCTCCTACAATGAGCAGTTCTTC.

V and J are TRBV28 and TRBJ1-2, with TRBD1 identical over 12 bases. Germline trimming cut 6 bases from V and 8 bases from J; bases unmatched to any gene: 10. In germline, CDR1 is MDHEN, CDR2 SYDVKM. The CDR3 consists of 15 residues. The CDR3: CASRPPGQGAGGYTF. CDR3 coding DNA: TGTGCCAGCAGACCACCGGGACAGGGGGCGGGAGGCTACACCTTC.

In this sample, this clone turned up a few times. The chain uses TRBV28 and TRBJ2-5, with 9 nucleotides matching TRBD1. In germline, CDR1 is MDHEN, CDR2 SYDVKM. The V gene end was trimmed by 10 bases and the J gene end by 5 bases; junction bases not matched to a gene: 11. The CDR3 contains 14 residues. The CDR3 reads CATTTGTGYETQYF. In DNA form, the CDR3 reads TGTGCCACCACCACCGGGACAGGGTACGAGACCCAGTACTTC.

The CDR3 nucleotides are TGTGCCATCAGTGGGCCCCAGGGGAGCAATCAGCCCCAGCATTTT. It yields the protein CAISGPQGSNQPQHF. The V call is TRBV10-3, the J call TRBJ1-5, with D perhaps TRBD1 (6 bases). The germline gives CDR1 ENHRY, CDR2 SYGVKD. Trimming removed 4 bases at V and 1 base at J, with 11 bases between. This CDR3 is 15 amino acids long.

In its sample, this clone was seen a few times. The rearrangement joins TRBV4-1 to TRBJ2-6; no definite D call. The CDR3 runs to 17 residues. Germline lookup yields CDR1 MGHRA and CDR2 YSYEKL. V was shortened by 4 bases and J by 4 bases, with 17 bases between the two germline ends. The CDR3 loop is CASSPILGPEGANVLTF. DNA for the CDR3: TGCGCCAGCAGCCCGATACTCGGTCCTGAGGGGGCCAACGTCCTGACTTTC.

This clone was counted only a few times. The rearrangement joins TRBV28 to TRBJ1-3, with no clear D. Trimming removed 6 bases from V and 7 bases from J, with 7 bases in between. The CDR3 sequence is 11 residues long. The V gene's germline CDR1 is MDHEN and CDR2 SYDVKM. The CDR3, as DNA: TGTGCCAGCAGCCGTTGGAACACCATATATTTT. It codes for CASSRWNTIYF.

In this sample, this clone turned up a few times. The chain has TRBV6-6 and TRBJ2-5; 7 bases align to TRBD1. The CDR3 is 13 amino acids. V gave up 6 bases and J gave up 4 bases; unmatched junction bases: 5. The germline CDR1 and CDR2 sequences are MNHNY and SVGAGI (reference sequence). Here the CDR3 reads CASRPGGGETQYF. DNA of the CDR3: TGTGCCAGCAGGCCAGGGGGTGGAGAGACCCAGTACTTC.

This clone showed up many times. The chain uses TRBV18 and TRBJ2-5; D call uncertain. The ends were cut back, 5 bases at V and 2 bases at J, with 3 bases in the middle. Germline assignment: CDR1 KGHSH and CDR2 LQKENI. The CDR3 is 11 amino acids. CDR3 nucleotides: TGTGCCAGCTCAGAACAAGAGACCCAGTACTTC. It yields the protein CASSEQETQYF.

This clone has just a few counts. The V gene is TRBV7-9, the J gene TRBJ2-5, with D perhaps TRBD1 or TRBD2 (5 bases each). Trimming shortened V by 5 bases and J by 4 bases, and 20 bases separated the two germline ends. CDR1 and CDR2 (germline): SEHNR, FQNEAQ (reference sequence). The CDR3 runs to 16 residues. The CDR3 loop is CASSPRDARDPETQYF. The CDR3 DNA follows: TGTGCCAGCAGCCCACGGGACGCTAGAGACCCAGAGACCCAGTACTTC.

In its sample, this clone was seen a few times. CDR3 in DNA: TGTGCCAGCAGCTTACTTCTAGCGGATGAGCAGTTCTTC. It is translated as CASSLLLADEQFF. V is TRBV7-8 and J is TRBJ2-1, with TRBD2 matching 7 bases. With V trimmed by 2 bases and J by 8 bases, 3 bases remained unmatched. The CDR3 contains 13 residues. Germline CDR1 is SGHVS and CDR2 is FQNEAQ.

This chain joins TRBV6-6 and TRBJ1-2; TRBD1 matches at 7 bases. The CDR3 runs to 14 residues. Germline CDR1 and CDR2: MNHNY and SVGAGI (reference sequence). Losses at the gene ends were 7 bases for V and 5 bases for J; bases not matched to a gene: 10. CDR3 sequence reads: CASTPMGQIYGYTF. The CDR3 DNA sequence: TGTGCCAGCACACCGATGGGACAGATATATGGCTACACCTTC.